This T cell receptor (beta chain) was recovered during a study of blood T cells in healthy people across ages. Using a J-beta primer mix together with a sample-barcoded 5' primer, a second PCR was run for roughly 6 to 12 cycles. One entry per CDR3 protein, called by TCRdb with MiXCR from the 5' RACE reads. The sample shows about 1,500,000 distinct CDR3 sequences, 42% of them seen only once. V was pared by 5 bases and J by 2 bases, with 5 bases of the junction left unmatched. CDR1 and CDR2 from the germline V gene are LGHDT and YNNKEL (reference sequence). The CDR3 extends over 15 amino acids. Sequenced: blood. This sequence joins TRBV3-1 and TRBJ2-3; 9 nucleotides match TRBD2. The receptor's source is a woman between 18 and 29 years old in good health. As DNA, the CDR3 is TGTGCCAGCAGCGTAGCGGGAGAGACCACAGATACGCAGTATTTT. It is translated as CASSVAGETTDTQYF.